These 13 T cell receptor beta chains originate from one sample sequenced in a study of blood T cell repertoires in COVID-19. TCRdb's copy holds only in-frame clones and misses some; the assay was immunoSEQ multiplex PCR. Of about 140,000 clones in the sample, roughly 80% are singletons; the top ten hold around 17%. Sequencing was done on a sample of peripheral blood. These receptors all stem from a man aged 45-60 years with acute or convalescent COVID-19.

The rearrangement links TRBV3-1 (or the pseudogene TRBV3-2) to TRBJ1-3; no reliable D call. CDR1 is LGHDT and CDR2 is YNNKEL in the germline V gene (reference sequence). V was cut by 2 bases and J by 8 bases, with 19 bases left in between. The CDR3 contains 16 residues. The CDR3 sequence: CASSQTAWEGAYTIYF. CDR3 sequence (DNA): TGTGCCAGCAGCCAAACAGCTTGGGAGGGAGCATACACCATATATTTT.

The chain links TRBV5-1 to TRBJ2-2, with D possibly being TRBD1 (5 bases). The CDR3 sequence is 13 residues long. Trimming removed 0 bases from V and 6 bases from J, with 6 bases in between. Germline-derived CDR1 and CDR2 are SGHRS and YFSETQ. This chain's CDR3 is CASSLDRPGELFF. The CDR3 nucleotides are TGCGCCAGCAGCTTGGACAGGCCCGGGGAGCTGTTTTTT.

About this clone: The same CDR3 arises from other DNA sequences in this sample as well. This CDR3 is CASSFSVNTEAFF. The CDR3 bases are TGTGCCAGCAGCTTCTCGGTGAACACTGAAGCTTTCTTT. The chain couples TRBV7-2 to TRBJ1-1; unclear D gene. V was clipped by 3 bases and J by 0 bases, with 5 bases between them. The CDR3 runs to 13 residues. Looked up from germline, CDR1 is SGHTA and CDR2 is FQGNSA.

Concerning this clone: Additional DNA sequences in this sample encode the identical CDR3. The chain carries TRBV11-2 and TRBJ2-5; D is undetermined. The CDR3 is 12 amino acids. V was trimmed by 2 bases and J by 4 bases, leaving 5 bases between them. Germline V gene sequence: CDR1 SGHAT, CDR2 FQNNGV. The CDR3 nucleotides read TGTGCCAGCAGCTTACTCGGAGAGACCCAGTACTTC. Translating gives CASSLLGETQYF. Full variable domain (rest looked up from reference TRBV11-2 and TRBJ2-5): EAGVAQSPRYKIIEKRQSVAFWCNPISGHATLYWYQQILGQGPKLLIQFQNNGVVDDSQLPKDRFSAERLKGVDSTLKIQPAKLEDSAVYLCASSLLGETQYFGPGTRLLVL.

V is TRBV19 and J is TRBJ1-5, with D unresolved. V shed 0 bases and J shed 5 bases, with 11 bases lying between them. CDR1 and CDR2 from the germline V gene are LNHDA and SQIVND (reference sequence). The CDR3 contains 15 residues. CDR3 region: CASSIDDDNYQPQHF. CDR3 bases: TGTGCCAGTAGTATAGATGATGACAACTATCAGCCCCAGCATTTT.

The chain has TRBV2 and TRBJ1-4; D is possibly TRBD1 (5 bases). Per germline, CDR1 SNHLY and CDR2 FYNNEI. Trimming removed 10 bases at V and 2 bases at J, with 11 bases between. The CDR3 has 13 amino acids. CDR3 loop: CATTRDTNEKLFF. The CDR3 nucleotides are TGTGCCACCACCAGGGATACTAATGAAAAACTGTTTTTT.

The J gene is TRBJ2-2, the V gene TRBV5-1; 10 bases align to TRBD1. Germline CDR1 reads SGHRS; CDR2 reads YFSETQ. With 1 base clipped from V and 5 bases from J, the junction kept 11 bases outside the gene matches. CDR3 length: 18 amino acids. The CDR3 sequence: CASSLWGSTGGGTGELFF. The DNA for the CDR3 is TGCGCCAGCAGCTTGTGGGGATCGACAGGGGGCGGAACCGGGGAGCTGTTTTTT.

This CDR3 reads CASSQGLAARETQYF. The CDR3 DNA reads TGCGCCAGCAGCCAGGGTCTAGCGGCCCGGGAGACCCAGTACTTC. The V and J genes are TRBV4-1 and TRBJ2-5, with 7 bases fitting TRBD2. The ends lost 3 bases at V and 5 bases at J; junction bases unmatched: 9. The CDR3 contains 15 residues. Germline V gives CDR1 MGHRA, CDR2 YSYEKL.

The chain combines TRBV25-1 with TRBJ1-1, with TRBD1 matching 7 bases. The CDR3 consists of 14 residues. The J segment lost 3 bases and the V segment lost 3 bases, leaving 4 bases of the junction unmatched. CDR1 and CDR2 from the germline V gene are MGHDK and SYGVNS. DNA of the CDR3: TGTGCCAGCAGTGACCGAACAGGGGACACTGAAGCTTTCTTT. Its translation: CASSDRTGDTEAFF. The variable domain in full, with the rest retrieved from reference TRBV25-1 and TRBJ1-1, is EADIYQTPRYLVIGTGKKITLECSQTMGHDKMYWYQQDPGMELHLIHYSYGVNSTEKGDLSSESTVSRIRTEHFPLTLESARPSHTSQYLCASSDRTGDTEAFFGQGTRLTVV.

This rearrangement joins TRBV18 to TRBJ1-3; D is unresolved. Germline-derived CDR1 and CDR2 are KGHSH and LQKENI. Trimming shortened V by 4 bases and J by 2 bases, and 15 bases separated the two germline ends. The CDR3 is 16 amino acids. The CDR3 protein is CASSRLREGAGNTIYF. For the CDR3, the DNA is TGTGCCAGCTCACGGTTGAGGGAAGGTGCTGGAAACACCATATATTTT.

This clone was recorded once. CDR3 residues: CASSLSWLAGSQETQYF. CDR3 bases: TGTGCCAGCAGTTTAAGTTGGCTAGCGGGGAGTCAAGAGACCCAGTACTTC. V and J are TRBV28 and TRBJ2-5; 9 bases are shared with TRBD2. Germline CDR1 reads MDHEN; CDR2 reads SYDVKM. The CDR3 contains 17 residues. After removal of 2 bases from V and 2 bases from J, the junction contained 9 bases not matched to a gene.

CDR3 nucleotide sequence: TGTGCCAGTACCCCCAGTGGCCGGGGAAACACAGATACGCAGTATTTT. This translates into CASTPSGRGNTDTQYF. J is TRBJ2-3 and V is TRBV19; TRBD2 is a possible D gene (5 bases). Germline lookup yields CDR1 LNHDA and CDR2 SQIVND (reference sequence). This CDR3 has 16 amino acids. V lost 7 bases and J 2 bases, leaving 19 bases between the germline ends. Using reference TRBV19 and TRBJ2-3 for the parts outside the CDR3, the full variable domain is DGGITQSPKYLFRKEGQNVTLSCEQNLNHDAMYWYRQDPGQGLRLIYYSQIVNDFQKGDIAEGYSVSREKKESFPLTVTSAQKNPTAFYLCASTPSGRGNTDTQYFGPGTRLTVL.

The chain combines TRBV5-4 with TRBJ2-3; 7 positions agree with TRBD2. V dropped 4 bases and J dropped 3; count of bases not matched to a gene: 8. The CDR3 length is 15 residues. Per the germline V gene, CDR1 is SGHNT and CDR2 is YYREEE (reference sequence). The CDR3 nucleotides read TGTGCCAGCAGCCCGACGGGGGGAATGACAGATACGCAGTATTTT. It yields the protein CASSPTGGMTDTQYF. The full variable domain, its missing parts supplied by reference TRBV5-4 and TRBJ2-3, is ETGVTQSPTHLIKTRGQQVTLRCSSQSGHNTVSWYQQALGQGPQFIFQYYREEENGRGNFPPRFSGLQFPNYSSELNVNALELDDSALYLCASSPTGGMTDTQYFGPGTRLTVL.